Below are 14 T cell receptor beta chains sequenced from a single sample in a study of identical twins. TCRdb re-called the 5' RACE reads through MiXCR, storing one row per CDR3 protein. The profile shows roughly 250,000 distinct CDR3 sequences, more than 13% of them singletons. Sequencing input: memory (CD45RO+) T cells sorted from blood. The source of these receptors is a young woman in good health.

Comment on this clonotype: This may be a read error, as it is one base from a much larger clone. This chain uses TRBV5-1 with TRBJ2-3, with a tentative D call TRBD2 (5 bases). The CDR3 covers 13 residues. Per the germline V gene, CDR1 is SGHRS and CDR2 is YFSETQ. V shed 5 bases and J shed 4 bases, with 11 bases lying between them. The CDR3 bases are TGCGCCAGCAGTTACGGGGAGTCAGATACGCAGTATTTT. Its translation: CASSYGESDTQYF.

This clonotype was detected only a few times. The J gene is TRBJ2-1, the V gene TRBV6-5, with 7 positions matching TRBD2. V shed 2 bases and J 0 bases; nucleotides not matched to a gene: 7. The CDR3 extends over 17 amino acids. From germline, CDR1 is MNHEY and CDR2 SVGAGI. CDR3: CASSYLRSGDSYNEQFF. The CDR3 DNA reads TGTGCCAGCAGTTACCTGAGGAGCGGGGACTCCTACAATGAGCAGTTCTTC.

This clonotype was counted between two and nine times. The rearrangement uses TRBV2 and TRBJ2-3, with D uncertain. There are 14 residues in the CDR3. Trimming pared 4 bases from V and 3 bases from J, leaving 11 bases between. From germline, CDR1 is SNHLY and CDR2 FYNNEI. In nucleotides, the CDR3 is TGTGCCAGCAGTGTGGTGGGTAGTACAGATACGCAGTATTTT. Translation gives CASSVVGSTDTQYF.

The V gene is TRBV12-3 or TRBV12-4, the J gene TRBJ1-4; D might be TRBD1 (5 bases). V was clipped by 2 bases and J by 7 bases, with 17 bases between them. This CDR3 region has 16 residues. CDR3 in DNA: TGTGCCAGCAGTTTAATTTTGTTAGACAGCGGTGAAAAACTGTTTTTT. As protein: CASSLILLDSGEKLFF.

In its sample, this clonotype was seen a few times. The rearrangement joins TRBV30 to TRBJ1-1; D remains ambiguous. The CDR3 extends over 13 amino acids. Germline CDR1 GTSNPN, CDR2 SVGIG (reference sequence). Trimming stripped 0 bases from V and 3 bases from J, with 8 bases between. CDR3: CAWSVQSHTEAFF. In DNA, the CDR3 is TGTGCCTGGAGTGTACAGTCCCACACTGAAGCTTTCTTT.

V is TRBV9 and J is TRBJ1-1; the D is unclear. CDR3 size: 14 residues. CDR1 is SGDLS and CDR2 is YYNGEE in the germline V gene. V was shortened by 4 bases and J by 2 bases, with 12 bases between the two germline ends. CDR3 bases: TGTGCCAGCAGCCACGACCCGATTAACACTGAAGCTTTCTTT. It translates to CASSHDPINTEAFF. Using reference TRBV9 and TRBJ1-1 for the parts outside the CDR3, the full variable domain is DSGVTQTPKHLITATGQRVTLRCSPRSGDLSVYWYQQSLDQGLQFLIQYYNGEERAKGNILERFSAQQFPDLHSELNLSSLELGDSALYFCASSHDPINTEAFFGQGTRLTVV.

The rearrangement joins TRBV29-1 to TRBJ2-1; 8 bases are a match to TRBD2. V was clipped by 4 bases and J by 10 bases; unmatched bases: 12. This CDR3 comprises 14 residues. The germline CDR1 and CDR2 sequences are SQVTM and ANQGSEA. CDR3 sequence (DNA): TGCAGCGTTGTCGGGACTAGGCTCGTGGGAGAGCAGTTCTTC. Protein product: CSVVGTRLVGEQFF.

The V and J genes are TRBV12-3 or TRBV12-4 and TRBJ1-6; no clear D gene. CDR3 length equals 14 residues. V dropped 3 bases and J dropped 6 bases, with 9 bases sitting between them. CDR3 residues: CASSLGGINSPLHF. In nucleotides, the CDR3 is TGTGCCAGCAGTTTGGGAGGGATTAATTCACCCCTCCACTTT.

The rearrangement links TRBV20-1 to TRBJ1-5; no clear D gene. This CDR3 is 12 amino acids long. Germline CDR1 is DFQATT and CDR2 is SNEGSKA (reference sequence). Trimming took 0 bases from V and 9 from J, leaving 9 bases between them. In nucleotides, the CDR3 is TGCAGTGCTAGAGAAGGTGCTGCGCCCCAGCATTTT. Its translation is CSAREGAAPQHF.

This chain links TRBV4-2 with TRBJ1-6; no firm D call. Trimming took off 1 base at V and 8 bases at J, with 12 bases between the two ends. In germline, CDR1 is LGHNA, CDR2 YNFKEQ. The CDR3 runs to 15 residues. This CDR3 is CASSQGWVMDSPLHF. The CDR3 nucleotides are TGTGCCAGCAGCCAAGGCTGGGTTATGGATTCACCCCTCCACTTT.

This clonotype occurred many times. The rearrangement uses TRBV29-1 and TRBJ2-3; D ambiguous. The CDR3 runs to 14 residues. V was shortened by 0 bases and J by 2 bases, with 9 bases between the two germline ends. Germline V gene sequence: CDR1 SQVTM, CDR2 ANQGSEA. The CDR3 spells CSVEDNGFTDTQYF. The CDR3 coding sequence is TGCAGCGTTGAAGACAACGGTTTCACAGATACGCAGTATTTT.

This sequence joins TRBV7-2 and TRBJ2-5, with 12 positions matching TRBD2. CDR3 length: 16 amino acids. The ends lost 4 bases at V and 5 bases at J; junction bases unmatched: 8. Germline V gene data show CDR1 as SGHTA and CDR2 as FQGNSA. Here the CDR3 reads CASSSRTSGIRETQYF. The CDR3 DNA reads TGTGCCAGCAGCTCACGGACTAGCGGGATACGGGAGACCCAGTACTTC.

This clonotype was recorded a few times. V gene TRBV30 combines with J gene TRBJ2-5; TRBD1 matches at 9 bases. This CDR3 is 14 amino acids long. J lost 1 base, V lost 2 bases, and 2 bases had no gene match. Germline V gene sequence: CDR1 GTSNPN, CDR2 SVGIG (reference sequence). As DNA, the CDR3 is TGTGCCTGGAGTAGGACAGGGGCCCAAGAGACCCAGTACTTC. Translated: CAWSRTGAQETQYF.

This clonotype has a handful of counts. The V call is TRBV6-1, the J call TRBJ2-1, with 10 bases that match TRBD2. Germline V gene lookup returns CDR1 MNHNS and CDR2 SASEGT. V gave up 1 base and J gave up 3 bases; unmatched junction bases: 6. This CDR3 has 17 amino acids. CDR3 coding DNA: TGTGCCAGCAGTGAAGTGGGTAGCGGGGGGCACTACAATGAGCAGTTCTTC. Translating gives CASSEVGSGGHYNEQFF.